This T cell receptor (beta chain) derives from a study of cytomegalovirus exposure and HLA in healthy donors. Germline loops: CDR1 SGHTA, CDR2 FQGNSA. The CDR3 is 16 amino acids. With 7 bases removed from V and 4 bases from J, the gap between germline ends came to 20 bases. Whole-study results and caveats: Researchers reportedly found TCR beta sequences accurately predicted most subjects' HLA-A and HLA-B alleles. Later on, an analysis found that several of the most significant clusters appeared to be linked to common viral pathogens, which included parvovirus B19. Earlier results showed most TCR beta V segments being productive about 90% or about 30% of the time.

Remarks on this clone: What it binds is unknown.

Healthy bone marrow donors made up the cohort. The PCR was carried out with 60 Vbeta primers and 13 Jbeta primers. The protocol was immunoSEQ multiplex PCR, while the TCRdb copy is restricted to in-frame clones and leaves out a portion. Of around 200,000 clones detected, about two thirds appear once; the ten largest clones hold less than 3%. V and J are TRBV7-2 and TRBJ2-1; TRBD2 is a possible D gene (6 bases). The sample consisted of PBMCs. This receptor was obtained from a man between 35 and 55 years old in good health and CMV-seropositive. CDR3 nucleotide sequence: TGTGCCAGCACTACGGGGTTAGCGGTGCTTTACAATGAGCAGTTCTTC. Protein sequence: CASTTGLAVLYNEQFF.